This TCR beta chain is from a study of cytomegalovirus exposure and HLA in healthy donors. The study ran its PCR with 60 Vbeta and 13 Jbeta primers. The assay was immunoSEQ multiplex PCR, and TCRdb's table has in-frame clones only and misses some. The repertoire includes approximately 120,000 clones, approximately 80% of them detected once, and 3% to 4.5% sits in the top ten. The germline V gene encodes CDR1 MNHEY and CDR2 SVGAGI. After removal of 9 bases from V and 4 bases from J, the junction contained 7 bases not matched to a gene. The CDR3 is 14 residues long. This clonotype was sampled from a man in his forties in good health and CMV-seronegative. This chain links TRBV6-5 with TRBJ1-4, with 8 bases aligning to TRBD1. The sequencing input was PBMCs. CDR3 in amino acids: CASSRGRINEKLFF. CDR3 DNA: TGTGCCAGTTCCAGGGGGCGAATTAATGAAAAACTGTTTTTT.